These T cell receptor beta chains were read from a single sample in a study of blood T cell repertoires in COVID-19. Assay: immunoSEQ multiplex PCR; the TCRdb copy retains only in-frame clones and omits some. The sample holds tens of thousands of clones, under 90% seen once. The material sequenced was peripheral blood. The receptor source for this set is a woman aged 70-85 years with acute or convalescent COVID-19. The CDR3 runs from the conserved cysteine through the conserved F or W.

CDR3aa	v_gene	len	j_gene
CASSLIGLAGGNEQFF	TRBV13	16	TRBJ2-1
CASSRAPQATNEKLFF	TRBV4-3	16	TRBJ1-4
CASSFPRGGLNTEAFF	TRBV11-2	16	TRBJ1-1
CASSLRGRGATNTEAFF	TRBV28	17	TRBJ1-1
CASSLTRGLGWGTEAFF	TRBV7-8	17	TRBJ1-1
CASQTGANTGELFF	TRBV28	14	TRBJ2-2
CASSEGQTGTDTQYF	TRBV6-1	15	TRBJ2-3
CASSLQGYQETQYF	TRBV7-9	14	TRBJ2-5
CASSFSTGSDYTF	TRBV7-6	13	TRBJ1-2
CASSRPQDSKETQYF	TRBV5-4	15	TRBJ2-5
CASNRLGTGFSDTQYF	TRBV19	16	TRBJ2-3
CASSSDRLPLHF	TRBV6-5	12	TRBJ1-6
CASREGGNYGYTF	TRBV6-5	13	TRBJ1-2
CASSVGGIQETQYF	TRBV9	14	TRBJ2-5
CAWSATTRETNYGYTF	TRBV30	16	TRBJ1-2
CASSQQGWNEKLFF	TRBV3-1/TRBV3-2	14	TRBJ1-4
CASSGGGGRVPDTQYF	TRBV9	16	TRBJ2-3
CSASRQGRYGYTF	TRBV20-1	13	TRBJ1-2
CASSFQGDNSPLHF	TRBV7-2	14	TRBJ1-6
CASSESTSGRTGELFF	TRBV10-1	16	TRBJ2-2